This T cell receptor (beta chain) is from a study of T cell repertoires in ileal Crohn's disease. The germline CDR1 and CDR2 sequences are LGHNT and FRNRAP. The V end was cut by 5 bases, the J end by 1 base, with 11 bases between. This CDR3 is built from 14 residues. This clone showed up just a few times. Antigen specificity is unknown. Sample time point: inflamed ileum from the surgical specimen. Findings and caveats of the study: Compared with CD4 T cells, sorted CD8 cells carried more expanded clones. Clonal expansions were more frequent in active smokers than non-smokers at surgery.

The table came from immunoSEQ multiplex PCR; TCRdb's copy has only in-frame clones and leaves some out. Altogether 13,000 to 15,000 clones are present, roughly four fifths being singletons, with the ten largest covering over 11%. The receptor was derived from an adult with Crohn's disease. The rearrangement links TRBV12-5 to TRBJ1-1; a weak D match, TRBD1 (6 bases). The material sequenced was ileal tissue. Here the CDR3 reads CASGLNRENTEAFF. CDR3 nucleotides: TGTGCTAGTGGTCTAAACAGGGAGAACACTGAAGCTTTCTTT.